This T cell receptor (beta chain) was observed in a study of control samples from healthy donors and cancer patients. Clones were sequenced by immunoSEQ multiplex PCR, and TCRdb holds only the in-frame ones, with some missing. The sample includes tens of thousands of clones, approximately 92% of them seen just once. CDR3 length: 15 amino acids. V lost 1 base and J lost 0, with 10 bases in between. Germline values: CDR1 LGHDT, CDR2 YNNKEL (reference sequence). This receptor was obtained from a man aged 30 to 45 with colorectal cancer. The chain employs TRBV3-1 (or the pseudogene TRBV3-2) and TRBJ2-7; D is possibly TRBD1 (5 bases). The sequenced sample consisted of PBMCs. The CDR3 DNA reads TGTGCCAGCAGCCAAGTTACAGGAAGCTCCTACGAGCAGTACTTC. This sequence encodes CASSQVTGSSYEQYF.